The 8 T cell receptor beta chains in this list originate from one sample, sequenced in a study of radiotherapy plus CTLA-4 blockade in lung cancer. The protocol was immunoSEQ multiplex PCR, while the TCRdb copy is restricted to in-frame clones and leaves out a portion. This table holds under 100,000 clones, around 83% found once. Sequenced here: peripheral blood, sampled from a patient treated with radiotherapy plus ipilimumab. Every receptor here comes from a human donor with non-small cell lung cancer that progressed on radiotherapy plus ipilimumab.

The rearrangement uses TRBV18 and TRBJ2-4, with 8 bases lining up with TRBD1. Germline V gene sequence: CDR1 KGHSH, CDR2 LQKENI. The CDR3 loop spans 15 amino acids. Germline trimming cut 6 bases from V and 3 bases from J; bases unmatched to any gene: 7. The CDR3 coding sequence is TGTGCCAGCTCTTTCGGACAGGGTGGCAAAAACATTCAGTACTTC. Amino acids: CASSFGQGGKNIQYF.

V usage is TRBV14 and J usage is TRBJ2-3; D gene unclear. Germline CDR1 and CDR2: SGHDN and FVKESK. There are 12 residues in the CDR3. Trimming took 1 base from V and 8 from J, leaving 7 bases between them. CDR3 protein: CASSQVRGTQYF. DNA for the CDR3: TGTGCCAGCAGCCAAGTTCGTGGTACGCAGTATTTT.

The chain couples TRBV4-3 to TRBJ2-2, with 8 bases identical to TRBD1. This CDR3 spans 16 amino acids. V lost 1 base and J lost 4; bases outside the gene matches: 5. Germline loops: CDR1 LGHNA, CDR2 YSLEER. The CDR3: CASSQGAGGRTGELFF. In DNA form, the CDR3 reads TGCGCCAGCAGCCAAGGGGCAGGGGGCCGCACCGGGGAGCTGTTTTTT.

The rearrangement links TRBV6-1 to TRBJ2-3; 9 bases are a match to TRBD2. The ends lost 4 bases at V and 0 bases at J; junction bases unmatched: 8. CDR1 and CDR2 from the germline V gene are MNHNS and SASEGT. The CDR3 consists of 17 residues. In DNA form, the CDR3 reads TGTGCCAGCAGTGTTCGGGGTAGCGGGGGTAGCACAGATACGCAGTATTTT. Encoded protein: CASSVRGSGGSTDTQYF.

As for this clone: Sequence at one end of the junction differs from germline and may be a read error. This chain links TRBV7-7 with TRBJ2-5; D remains unclear. The CDR3 has 12 residues. Germline V lookup: CDR1 SSHAT, CDR2 FNYEAQ (reference sequence). CDR3: CASSSGGETQYF. The CDR3 DNA sequence: TGTGCTAGCAGCTCGGGCGGAGAGACCCAGTACTTC.

V and J are TRBV27 and TRBJ2-7, with TRBD2 matching over 7 bases. Per germline, CDR1 MNHEY and CDR2 SMNVEV (reference sequence). After removal of 6 bases from V and 4 bases from J, the junction contained 9 bases not matched to a gene. The CDR3 has 14 residues. For the CDR3, the DNA is TGTGCCAGCAGGGAGTACGGGGGGACGTACGAGCAGTACTTC. It specifies CASREYGGTYEQYF.

The rearrangement uses TRBV10-3 and TRBJ2-1; 8 bases line up with TRBD2. V shed 5 bases, J shed 6 bases, and the junction held 6 bases outside the gene matches. The CDR3 length is 14 residues. Germline V CDR1 and CDR2: ENHRY, SYGVKD. For the CDR3, the DNA is TGTGCCATCAGTCTAGCGGGTGTTCCCAATGAGCAGTTCTTC. Amino acid sequence: CAISLAGVPNEQFF.

The chain recombines TRBV11-2 with TRBJ2-7; no definite D call. Germline-derived CDR1 and CDR2 are SGHAT and FQNNGV. V was clipped by 5 bases and J by 4 bases, with 15 bases between them. The CDR3 is 14 residues long. The CDR3, as DNA: TGTGCCAGCAGCCTATCTAGGTCCCCTTACGAGCAGTACTTC. Encoded protein: CASSLSRSPYEQYF.